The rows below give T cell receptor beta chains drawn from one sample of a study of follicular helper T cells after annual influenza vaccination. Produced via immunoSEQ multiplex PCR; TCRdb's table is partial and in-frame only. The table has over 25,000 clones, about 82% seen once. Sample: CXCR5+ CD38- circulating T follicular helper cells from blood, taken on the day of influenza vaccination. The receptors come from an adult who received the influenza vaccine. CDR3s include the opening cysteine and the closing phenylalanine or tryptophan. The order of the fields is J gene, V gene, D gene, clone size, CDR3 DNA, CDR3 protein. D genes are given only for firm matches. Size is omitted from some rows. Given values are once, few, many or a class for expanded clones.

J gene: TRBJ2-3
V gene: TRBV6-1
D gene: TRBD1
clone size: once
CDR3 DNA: TGTGCCAGCGGAAGGACAGGGTGGGCAGATACGCAGTATTTT
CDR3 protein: CASGRTGWADTQYF

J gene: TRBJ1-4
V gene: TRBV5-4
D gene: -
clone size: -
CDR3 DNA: TGTGCCAGCAAGGGTCAAGGGCAGGGGTATAATGAAAAACTGTTTTTT
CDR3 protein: CASKGQGQGYNEKLFF

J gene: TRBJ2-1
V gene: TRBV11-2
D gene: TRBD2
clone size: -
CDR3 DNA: TGTGCCAGCAGCTCGGGACTAGCGGCCAGCTCCTACAATGAGCAGTTCTTC
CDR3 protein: CASSSGLAASSYNEQFF

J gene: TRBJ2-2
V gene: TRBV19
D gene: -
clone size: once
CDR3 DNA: TGTGCCAGTAGTCGGGCGGGGACGAGGAACACCGGGGAGCTGTTTTTT
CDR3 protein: CASSRAGTRNTGELFF

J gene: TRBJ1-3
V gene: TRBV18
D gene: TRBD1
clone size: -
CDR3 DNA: TGTGCCAGCTCAGACAGGGAGCTCTCTGGAAACACCATATATTTT
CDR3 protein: CASSDRELSGNTIYF

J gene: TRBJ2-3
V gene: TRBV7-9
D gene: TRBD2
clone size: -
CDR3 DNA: TGTGCCAGCAGCGCTAGCGGCCGCACAGATACGCAGTATTTT
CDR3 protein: CASSASGRTDTQYF

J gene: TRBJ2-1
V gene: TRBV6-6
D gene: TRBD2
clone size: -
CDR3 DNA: TGTGCCTCGGGGAGGGAGGATAATGAGCAGTTCTTC
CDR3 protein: CASGREDNEQFF

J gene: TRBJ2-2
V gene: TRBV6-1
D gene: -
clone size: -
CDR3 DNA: TGTGCCAGCAGTGAAGGCCGGCGGGCGAACACCGGGGAGCTGTTTTTT
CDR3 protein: CASSEGRRANTGELFF

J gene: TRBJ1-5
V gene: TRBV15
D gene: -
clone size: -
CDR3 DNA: TGTGCCACCAGCAGTCTATTTTCCAATCAGCCCCAGCATTTT
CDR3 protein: CATSSLFSNQPQHF

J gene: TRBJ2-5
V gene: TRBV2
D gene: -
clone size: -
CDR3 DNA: TGTGCCAGCAATCGGCGACAGGAAGAGACCCAGTACTTC
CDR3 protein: CASNRRQEETQYF

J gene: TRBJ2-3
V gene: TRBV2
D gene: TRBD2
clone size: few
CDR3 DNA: TGTGCCAGCAGGAAAACTAGCGGGGGAACAGATACGCAGTATTTT
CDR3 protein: CASRKTSGGTDTQYF

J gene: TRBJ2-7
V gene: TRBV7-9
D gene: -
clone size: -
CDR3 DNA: TGTGCCAGCAGCTTAGATAGCTTCGGGCAGTACTTC
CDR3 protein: CASSLDSFGQYF

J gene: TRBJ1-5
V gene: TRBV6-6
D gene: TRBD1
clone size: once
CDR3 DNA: TGTGCCAGCAGTTACTCGGACAGGGGGAGAGGTCAGCCCCAGCATTTT
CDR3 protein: CASSYSDRGRGQPQHF

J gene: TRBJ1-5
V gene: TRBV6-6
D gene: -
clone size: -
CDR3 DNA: TGTGCCAGCAGCCCCGGACAGACAGTTAGCAATCAGCCCCAGCATTTT
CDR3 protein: CASSPGQTVSNQPQHF

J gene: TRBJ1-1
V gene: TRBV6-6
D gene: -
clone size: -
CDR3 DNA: TGTGCCAGCACAGCCCAACAGGAGAACACTGAAGCTTTCTTT
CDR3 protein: CASTAQQENTEAFF

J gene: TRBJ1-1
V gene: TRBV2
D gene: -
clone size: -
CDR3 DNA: TGTGCCAGCGGCGGGGGGCTGTACACTGAAGCTTTCTTT
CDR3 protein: CASGGGLYTEAFF

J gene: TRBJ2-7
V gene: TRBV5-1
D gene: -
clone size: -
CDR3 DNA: TGCGCCAGCAGCTTCACAGGTAGAAACGAGCAGTACTTC
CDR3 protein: CASSFTGRNEQYF

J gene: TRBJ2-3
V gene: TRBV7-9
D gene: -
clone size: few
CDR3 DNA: TGTGCCAGCAGCTTTTCTTCAGATACGCAGTATTTT
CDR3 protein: CASSFSSDTQYF

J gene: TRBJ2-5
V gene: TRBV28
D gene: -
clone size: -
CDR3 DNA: TGTGCCAGCAGTCGTCAAGAGACCCAGTACTTC
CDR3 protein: CASSRQETQYF

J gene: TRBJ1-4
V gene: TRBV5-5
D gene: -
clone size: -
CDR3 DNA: TGTGCCAGCAGCCATTTAGGGGGAGATGAAAAACTGTTTTTT
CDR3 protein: CASSHLGGDEKLFF

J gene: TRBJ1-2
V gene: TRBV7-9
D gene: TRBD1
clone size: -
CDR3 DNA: TGTGCCAGCAGCCGACCGGGACAGAACTATGGCTACACCTTC
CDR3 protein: CASSRPGQNYGYTF

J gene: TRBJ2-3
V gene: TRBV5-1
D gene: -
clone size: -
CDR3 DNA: TGCGCCAGCAGCTTTAGACAGCGCACAGATACGCAGTATTTT
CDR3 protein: CASSFRQRTDTQYF

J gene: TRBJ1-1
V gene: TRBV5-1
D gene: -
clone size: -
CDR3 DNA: TGCGCCAGCAGCTTGGGGGGGGGTGGCAGATTGAACACTGAAGCTTTCTTT
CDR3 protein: CASSLGGGGRLNTEAFF

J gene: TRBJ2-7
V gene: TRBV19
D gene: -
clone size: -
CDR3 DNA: TGTGCCAGTAGCGACCCAGGGGAGAAGGCTACCGAGCAGTACTTC
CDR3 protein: CASSDPGEKATEQYF

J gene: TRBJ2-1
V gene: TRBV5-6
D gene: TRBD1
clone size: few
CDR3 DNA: TGTGCCAGCAGCCGGCGACAGGGGGTTTACAATGAGCAGTTCTTC
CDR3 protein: CASSRRQGVYNEQFF

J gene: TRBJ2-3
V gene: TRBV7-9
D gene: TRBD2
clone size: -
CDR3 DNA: TGTGCCAGCAGCCCAGGGACTAGCGGAACCACAGATACGCAGTATTTT
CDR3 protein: CASSPGTSGTTDTQYF

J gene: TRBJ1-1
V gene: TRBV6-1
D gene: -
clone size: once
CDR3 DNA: TGTGCCAGCAGTGAGATGGCGTTTCGGGGGAGTGAAGCTTTCTTT
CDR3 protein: CASSEMAFRGSEAFF

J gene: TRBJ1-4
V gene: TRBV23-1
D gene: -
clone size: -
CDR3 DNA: TGCGCCACCCGGCCCGGGGATAGAACTGGAAAACTGTTTTTT
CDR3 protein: CATRPGDRTGKLFF

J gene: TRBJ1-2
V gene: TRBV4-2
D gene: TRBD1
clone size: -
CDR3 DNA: TGTGCCAGCAGCCAAGAAGGGGTGGGGACAGGGGGCGGTGGCTACACCTTC
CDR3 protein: CASSQEGVGTGGGGYTF

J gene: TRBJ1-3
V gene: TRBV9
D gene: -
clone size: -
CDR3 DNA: TGTGCCAGCAGCTCCAGTGCAGGGATCTCTGGAAACACCATATATTTT
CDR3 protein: CASSSSAGISGNTIYF

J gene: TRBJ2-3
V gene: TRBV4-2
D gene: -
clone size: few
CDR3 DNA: TGTGCCAGCAGCCAAGAGACAGGAGTCACAGATACGCAGTATTTT
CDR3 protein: CASSQETGVTDTQYF

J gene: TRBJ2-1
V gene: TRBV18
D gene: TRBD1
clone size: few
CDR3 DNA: TGTGCCAGCTCACCGTCGCCGGACAGGGTGAATGAGCAGTTCTTC
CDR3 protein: CASSPSPDRVNEQFF

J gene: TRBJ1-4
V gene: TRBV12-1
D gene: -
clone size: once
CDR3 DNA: TGTGCCAGCAGCTTTGACGGGGACAGGGGCGCCCTTAATGAAAAACTGTTTTTT
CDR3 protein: CASSFDGDRGALNEKLFF

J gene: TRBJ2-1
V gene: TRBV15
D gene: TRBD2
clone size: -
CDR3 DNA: TGTGCCACCAGCAGAGCTCTGTCTAGTGGGAGGGGCGGGGAGCAGTTCTTC
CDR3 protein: CATSRALSSGRGGEQFF

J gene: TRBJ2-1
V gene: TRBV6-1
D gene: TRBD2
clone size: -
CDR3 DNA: TGTGCCAGCAGTGAGCGGGAGTTCTTTGGTAATGAGCAGTTCTTC
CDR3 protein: CASSEREFFGNEQFF

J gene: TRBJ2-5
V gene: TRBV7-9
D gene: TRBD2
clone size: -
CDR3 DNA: TGTGCCAGCAGCTTAGACGGGGGGGCTGAGACCCAGTACTTC
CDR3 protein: CASSLDGGAETQYF

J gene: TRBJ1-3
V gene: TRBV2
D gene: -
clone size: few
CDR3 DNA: TGTGCCACCGGTGCGAACACCATATATTTT
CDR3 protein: CATGANTIYF

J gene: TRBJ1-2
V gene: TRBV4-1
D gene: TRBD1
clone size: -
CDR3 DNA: TGCGCCAGCAGCCAAGATAGGACAGGAGGCGTATTCCTAAACTATGGCTACACCTTC
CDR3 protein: CASSQDRTGGVFLNYGYTF

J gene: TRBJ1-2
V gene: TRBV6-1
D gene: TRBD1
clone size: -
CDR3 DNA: TGTGCCAGCAGTGTTGAGACAGGGAACTATGGCTACACCTTC
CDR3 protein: CASSVETGNYGYTF

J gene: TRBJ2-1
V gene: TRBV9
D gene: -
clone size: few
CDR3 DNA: TGTGCCAGCAGCTCCCCAGGTGGGGCGGCCCCGGCCGGGAATGAGCAGTTCTTC
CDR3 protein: CASSSPGGAAPAGNEQFF

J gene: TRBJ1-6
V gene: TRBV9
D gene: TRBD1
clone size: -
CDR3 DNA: TGTGCCAGCTCCAACCCTTCTCAGGGGGGCTCACCCCTCCACTTT
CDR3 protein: CASSNPSQGGSPLHF